The 12 T cell receptor beta chains listed next were all sequenced from one sample in a study of shared clonotypes between healthy human individuals. Sequenced by immunoSEQ multiplex PCR; TCRdb stores in-frame clones only, minus some. The sample carries 660,000 or so clones, about 96% recorded once. CD45RO-negative cells were positively selected for CCR7, leaving out terminally differentiated effector memory CD45RA+ cells. The sequencing input was naive CD8+ T cells sorted from blood. These TCRs come from a young woman in good health.

This rearrangement joins TRBV4-1 to TRBJ2-7; D may correspond to TRBD1 or TRBD2 (5 bases each). CDR1 is MGHRA, CDR2 YSYEKL, per germline. The V end lost 0 bases, the J end lost 5 bases, and 20 bases lay between the germline ends. The CDR3 totals 17 residues. CDR3 DNA sequence: TGCGCCAGCAGCCAAGAAGGCGAGGGGTCGCCGTTGAACGAGCAGTACTTC. This sequence encodes CASSQEGEGSPLNEQYF.

The rearrangement uses TRBV28 and TRBJ2-5; D tentatively reads TRBD1 or TRBD2 (5 bases each). CDR3 length equals 14 residues. The germline CDR1 and CDR2 sequences are MDHEN and SYDVKM. V dropped 3 bases and J dropped 5 bases, with 13 bases sitting between them. CDR3 coding DNA: TGTGCCAGCAGTTTTAGAGGGGTAGGGGAGACCCAGTACTTC. Its protein is CASSFRGVGETQYF.

This chain uses TRBV9 with TRBJ2-1, with 11 bases lining up with TRBD1. This CDR3 is 16 amino acids long. In germline, CDR1 is SGDLS, CDR2 YYNGEE. V trimming: 0 bases; J trimming: 3 bases; junction bases outside the gene matches: 2. The CDR3 is CASSVVGTGGYNEQFF. The CDR3 bases are TGTGCCAGCAGCGTAGTCGGGACAGGGGGCTACAATGAGCAGTTCTTC. Drawing the rest from reference TRBV9 and TRBJ2-1, the complete variable domain is DSGVTQTPKHLITATGQRVTLRCSPRSGDLSVYWYQQSLDQGLQFLIQYYNGEERAKGNILERFSAQQFPDLHSELNLSSLELGDSALYFCASSVVGTGGYNEQFFGPGTRLTVL.

The V and J genes are TRBV9 and TRBJ2-7; no clear D. The germline gives CDR1 SGDLS, CDR2 YYNGEE. Trimming pared 0 bases from V and 1 base from J, leaving 5 bases between. The CDR3 runs 13 residues. Here the CDR3 reads CASSVGISYEQYF. The CDR3 DNA follows: TGTGCCAGCAGCGTAGGCATATCCTACGAGCAGTACTTC.

This chain links TRBV7-3 with TRBJ2-1; perhaps TRBD2 as D (5 bases). CDR1 is SGHTA, CDR2 FQGTGA, per germline. This CDR3 has 18 residues. The germline V and J ends were trimmed by 0 bases and 2 bases, with 17 bases remaining between them. The CDR3 DNA reads as TGTGCCAGCAGCTTAACGAGTCCATGGGAGTTTCCCTACAATGAGCAGTTCTTC. Protein product: CASSLTSPWEFPYNEQFF.

The chain links TRBV5-1 to TRBJ2-1; 14 bases line up with TRBD2. V lost 4 bases and J lost 9; bases outside the gene matches: 6. The CDR3 consists of 15 residues. CDR1 and CDR2 from the germline V gene are SGHRS and YFSETQ. DNA for the CDR3: TGCGCCAGCAGCGCGGGACTAGCGGGAGTCGGTGAGCAGTTCTTC. This codes for CASSAGLAGVGEQFF.

The rearrangement joins TRBV29-1 to TRBJ2-7, with 8 bases aligning to TRBD2. The CDR3 is 13 residues long. CDR1 and CDR2 (germline): SQVTM, ANQGSEA. With V trimmed by 4 bases and J by 0 bases, 2 bases remained unmatched. The CDR3: CSVVGTSSYEQYF. For the CDR3, the DNA is TGCAGCGTTGTCGGGACTAGCTCCTACGAGCAGTACTTC.

The chain carries TRBV5-8 and TRBJ1-5, with D unresolved. The germline gives CDR1 SGHTS, CDR2 YDEGEE. V lost 5 bases and J lost 0, with 9 bases in between. This CDR3 contains 14 residues. The CDR3 region has the DNA TGTGCCAGCAGAGGCACAGCTAGCAATCAGCCCCAGCATTTT. It is translated as CASRGTASNQPQHF.

The chain is built from TRBV4-1 and TRBJ1-2, with D perhaps TRBD1 (5 bases). CDR3 length equals 15 residues. Germline V gene data show CDR1 as MGHRA and CDR2 as YSYEKL. V was clipped by 0 bases and J by 8 bases, with 16 bases between them. Here the CDR3 DNA reads TGCGCCAGCAGCCAAGAAGGGGTGGTGGGACCGGGCTACACCTTC. Its translation is CASSQEGVVGPGYTF.

This chain joins TRBV29-1 and TRBJ2-2; maybe TRBD2 (6 bases). The V and J ends lost 5 bases and 0 bases respectively, with 7 bases between them. Germline lookup yields CDR1 SQVTM and CDR2 ANQGSEA. CDR3 length: 13 amino acids. CDR3 sequence: CSVSGPNTGELFF. The CDR3 DNA is TGCAGCGTTAGCGGGCCGAACACCGGGGAGCTGTTTTTT.

The chain combines TRBV4-1 with TRBJ2-1, with D possibly TRBD2 on 5 matching bases. Germline CDR1 and CDR2: MGHRA and YSYEKL. The CDR3 totals 14 residues. V shed 4 bases and J shed 1 base, with 8 bases lying between them. As DNA, the CDR3 is TGCGCCAGCAGCCTGGACTCATCCTACAATGAGCAGTTCTTC. It encodes CASSLDSSYNEQFF.

V and J are TRBV7-8 and TRBJ2-3; 8 nucleotides match TRBD2. J lost 2 bases, V lost 0 bases, and 7 bases had no gene match. Per the germline V gene, CDR1 is SGHVS and CDR2 is FQNEAQ. This CDR3 comprises 17 residues. The CDR3, as DNA: TGTGCCAGCAGCTTAGCCCCCGGGAGGGGGGACACAGATACGCAGTATTTT. It yields the protein CASSLAPGRGDTDTQYF.